This T cell receptor beta chain is drawn from a study of cytomegalovirus exposure and HLA in healthy donors. Primers included in the PCR were 60 Vbeta and 13 Jbeta primers. TCRdb keeps only in-frame clones here, not all; method: immunoSEQ multiplex PCR. The profile shows around 76,000 clones, about 71% of them singletons. V was pared by 0 bases and J by 4 bases, with 6 bases of the junction left unmatched. The CDR3 extends over 15 amino acids. The germline gives CDR1 SGHRS, CDR2 YFSETQ. On this clone: Its antigen is as yet unknown.

Whole-study findings and limits: Accurate prediction of HLA-A and HLA-B alleles (for most subjects) was reportedly achieved from TCR beta sequences.

The sample taken for sequencing was PBMCs. This chain links TRBV5-1 with TRBJ2-5, with TRBD1 matching over 7 bases. The receptor comes from a woman in her fifties or sixties in good health and CMV-seropositive. CDR3 loop: CASSLATTGSETQYF. The CDR3 nucleotides are TGCGCCAGCAGCTTGGCAACGACAGGGTCAGAGACCCAGTACTTC.